This TCR beta chain was sequenced in a study of human T cells and chemical hapten exposure. This CDR3 region has 15 residues. Germline CDR1 is LNHDA and CDR2 is SQIVND (reference sequence). The V gene end was trimmed by 9 bases and the J gene end by 6 bases; junction bases not matched to a gene: 12. TCRdb called the RACE reads again in MiXCR, with one record for every CDR3 protein. The data contain tens of thousands of distinct CDR3 sequences, 10% of them singletons. The sample's time point: patch test 2, 6 weeks after DPC sensitization. The sample's treatment: therapeutic diphenylcyclopropenone sensitization with weekly scalp DPC.

The V and J genes are TRBV19 and TRBJ2-1; TRBD1 matches 9 bases. The material was whole blood, obtained in connection with sensitization to the hapten diphenylcyclopropenone (DPC). This TCR was recovered from a woman aged 45-59 years with alopecia areata. Some clones in this sample may be carry-over from other donors' samples. CDR3 protein: CASRPGTGPGNEQFF. CDR3 DNA: TGTGCCAGCAGACCCGGGACAGGGCCTGGCAATGAGCAGTTCTTC.